The present TCR beta chain was sequenced within a study of T-cell reconstitution after alpha-beta-depleted transplantation in children. Germline-derived CDR1 and CDR2 are SQVTM and ANQGSEA. CDR3 length equals 16 residues. Germline trimming cut 2 bases from V and 9 bases from J; bases unmatched to any gene: 11. It was with unique molecular identifiers that the TCRbeta library was prepared. TCRdb itself ran the PCR reads through MiXCR, one entry per CDR3 protein. The sample gives 450,000 to 600,000 distinct CDR3 sequences, 32% of which show up once; less than 2.5% is in the top ten. Specimen: PBMCs from the stem cell graft donor, collected from the stem cell graft. The receptor comes from a human donor who donated a stem cell graft to a child with aplastic anemia. V and J are TRBV29-1 and TRBJ2-1, with TRBD2 identical over 12 bases. CDR3 DNA sequence: TGCAGCGTTGAACTCCTACTAGCGGGGGGACCTCTTGAGCAGTTCTTC. Its translation is CSVELLLAGGPLEQFF.